The sequence of this T cell receptor (beta chain) was determined in a study of cytomegalovirus exposure and HLA in healthy donors. It was with 60 Vbeta and 13 Jbeta primers that the PCR ran. The repertoire was sequenced with immunoSEQ multiplex PCR; TCRdb's copy has only in-frame clones and lacks some. The table includes over 120,000 clones, approximately 84% detected once. Remarks on this clone: Antigen specificity is unknown.

The ends were cut back, 1 base at V and 0 bases at J, with 7 bases in the middle. The CDR3 spans 15 residues. The germline V gene has CDR1 SEHNR and CDR2 FQNEAQ (reference sequence). Study-wide results and limits: Association of a missense DCLRE1C variant with TCR beta V- and J-gene trimming was reported in a later analysis.

This sequence was found in a woman aged 55-69 years in good health and CMV-seropositive. The chain recombines TRBV7-9 with TRBJ2-1; the D gene is possibly TRBD2 (5 bases). The sequenced material came from PBMCs. The CDR3 region is CASSLGESSYNEQFF. CDR3 DNA: TGTGCCAGCAGCTTAGGGGAGAGCTCCTACAATGAGCAGTTCTTC.